The 8 T cell receptor beta chains below all came from one sample that was sequenced in a study of CD8 T cells in ankylosing spondylitis. TCRdb analysed the 5' RACE reads with MiXCR anew, one entry per CDR3 protein. The sample lists about 150,000 distinct CDR3 sequences, under 55% occurring once. The sequenced material came from synovial fluid, either unsorted or a sorted T cell fraction (not recorded which). The receptors were gathered from a male donor with ankylosing spondylitis.

This clonotype was counted a few times. The chain carries TRBV4-1 and TRBJ2-5; TRBD2 aligns across 9 bases. V dropped 4 bases and J dropped 5; count of bases not matched to a gene: 8. Germline V lookup: CDR1 MGHRA, CDR2 YSYEKL. The CDR3 runs 15 residues. The CDR3 reads CASSPGLAAVETQYF. The CDR3 DNA follows: TGCGCCAGCAGCCCGGGACTAGCAGCTGTCGAGACCCAGTACTTC.

The rearrangement uses TRBV5-1 and TRBJ2-3; no definite D call. Deletions cut 4 bases from V and 4 bases from J, with 7 bases between. This CDR3 has 12 amino acids. Germline V gene data show CDR1 as SGHRS and CDR2 as YFSETQ. The chain's CDR3 is CASSNPADTQYF. As DNA, the CDR3 is TGCGCCAGCAGCAACCCAGCAGATACGCAGTATTTT.

In DNA, the CDR3 is TGTGCCAGCTCACCATTGCCAGGGAGGGGCTACACCTTC. Protein product: CASSPLPGRGYTF. This chain joins TRBV18 and TRBJ1-2; possibly TRBD1 for D (5 bases). Between the trimmed V and J ends, which lost 2 bases and 8 bases, there was a span of 12 bases. This CDR3 has 13 residues. The germline CDR1 and CDR2 sequences are KGHSH and LQKENI. Complete variable domain (other parts from reference TRBV18 and TRBJ1-2): NAGVMQNPRHLVRRRGQEARLRCSPMKGHSHVYWYRQLPEEGLKFMVYLQKENIIDESGMPKERFSAEFPKEGPSILRIQQVVRGDSAAYFCASSPLPGRGYTFGSGTRLTVV.

The chain links TRBV13 to TRBJ1-2; 11 nucleotides match TRBD1. Germline lookup yields CDR1 PRHDT and CDR2 FYEKMQ (reference sequence). With 5 bases clipped from V and 7 bases from J, the junction kept 18 bases outside the gene matches. The CDR3 loop spans 18 amino acids. The CDR3 here is CASSPKWRTGTGGSGYTF. In DNA form, the CDR3 reads TGTGCCAGCAGCCCTAAATGGCGCACCGGGACAGGGGGGAGTGGCTACACCTTC.

The J gene is TRBJ1-2, the V gene TRBV6-1; TRBD1 matches at 7 bases. Trimming at V came to 6 bases and at J to 4 bases, leaving 5 bases not matched to a gene. The CDR3 is 13 residues long. Germline V CDR1 and CDR2: MNHNS, SASEGT. For the CDR3, the DNA is TGTGCCAGCAGCGTCCGGGACAGCTATGGCTACACCTTC. Its protein is CASSVRDSYGYTF.

The DNA of the CDR3 is TGTGCCAGCACCGGACAGGGACGATGGACTGAAGCTTTCTTT. Amino acid sequence: CASTGQGRWTEAFF. The V and J genes are TRBV6-1 and TRBJ1-1, with TRBD1 matching over 8 bases. Germline V lookup: CDR1 MNHNS, CDR2 SASEGT. Trimming at V came to 7 bases and at J to 5 bases, leaving 9 bases not matched to a gene. The CDR3 totals 14 residues.

This chain joins TRBV4-2 and TRBJ2-1; 7 nucleotides align to TRBD2. V was pared by 0 bases and J by 2 bases, with 7 bases of the junction left unmatched. Germline CDR1 is LGHNA and CDR2 is YNFKEQ. The CDR3 is made up of 17 amino acids. The chain's CDR3 is CASSQDVGGSPYNEQFF. DNA for the CDR3: TGTGCCAGCAGCCAAGATGTCGGCGGGAGCCCCTACAATGAGCAGTTCTTC.

The chain uses TRBV24-1 and TRBJ2-1; no reliable D call. Trimming removed 3 bases from V and 5 bases from J, with 7 bases in between. Germline V CDR1 and CDR2: KGHDR, SFDVKD. This CDR3 is 13 amino acids long. The CDR3 here is CATSDALDNEQFF. The CDR3 region has the DNA TGTGCCACCAGTGATGCACTGGACAATGAGCAGTTCTTC.